This T cell receptor (beta chain) was captured in a study of OX40 agonist ivuxolimab in advanced cancers. About the research overall: As their treatment, patients were administered ivuxolimab, an agonistic anti-OX40 (CD134) antibody. Every patient in dose escalation had hepatocellular carcinoma, melanoma, renal cell or head and neck cancer.

Germline loops: CDR1 MDHEN, CDR2 SYDVKM. The CDR3 is 11 amino acids. The V gene lost 5 bases and the J gene lost 4 bases, with 3 bases spanning the gap. Generated by immunoSEQ multiplex PCR, the TCRdb table keeps only in-frame clones and is missing some. The sample consists of 80,000 to 95,000 clones, about 88% of them appearing once. If patients had autoimmune disease history or systemic immunosuppression, they were excluded. The TCR originated in an adult with an advanced solid tumor such as melanoma, head and neck, liver or kidney cancer. The specimen comprised CD4+ or CD8+ T cells sorted from blood, sampled in a trial of the OX40 agonist ivuxolimab. This rearrangement joins TRBV28 to TRBJ1-5; D not certain. CDR3 protein: CASSQNQPQHF. The DNA for the CDR3 is TGTGCCAGCAGTCAAAATCAGCCCCAGCATTTT.